This T cell receptor (beta chain) was identified in a study of T cell responses to AZD1222 COVID-19 vaccine. Study-level results: With dominance at 160-218 and 743-854, vaccine-associated CD4 TCRs spanned spike. Clonal diversity may have been underestimated in mostly white British donors.

TCRdb keeps only in-frame clones here, not all; method: immunoSEQ multiplex PCR. The data contain 65,000 to 85,000 clones, less than 90% of them singletons. Germline values: CDR1 LNHDA, CDR2 SQIVND (reference sequence). Trimming took 5 bases from V and 2 from J; bases not matched to a gene: 2. The CDR3 is made up of 13 amino acids. In the case of this clone: Antigen unknown.

The TCR was taken from an adult in good health. The V and J genes are TRBV19 and TRBJ2-7, with 8 bases lining up with TRBD1. The sequencing used peripheral blood, collected on day 0 of AZD1222 vaccination. This chain's CDR3 is CASSPGQAYEQYF. Here the CDR3 DNA reads TGTGCCAGTAGTCCGGGACAGGCCTACGAGCAGTACTTC. Variable domain in full (rest from reference TRBV19 and TRBJ2-7): DGGITQSPKYLFRKEGQNVTLSCEQNLNHDAMYWYRQDPGQGLRLIYYSQIVNDFQKGDIAEGYSVSREKKESFPLTVTSAQKNPTAFYLCASSPGQAYEQYFGPGTRLTVT.